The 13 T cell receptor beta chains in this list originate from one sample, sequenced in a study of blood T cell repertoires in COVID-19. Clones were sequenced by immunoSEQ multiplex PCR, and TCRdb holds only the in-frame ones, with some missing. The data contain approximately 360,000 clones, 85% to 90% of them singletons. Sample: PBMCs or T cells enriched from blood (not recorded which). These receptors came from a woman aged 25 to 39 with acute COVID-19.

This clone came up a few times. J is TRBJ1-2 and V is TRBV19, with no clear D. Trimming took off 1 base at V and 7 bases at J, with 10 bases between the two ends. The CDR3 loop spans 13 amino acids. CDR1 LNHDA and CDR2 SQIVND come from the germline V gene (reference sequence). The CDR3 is CASSIGERGGYTF. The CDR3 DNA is TGTGCCAGTAGTATAGGGGAGCGGGGTGGCTACACCTTC.

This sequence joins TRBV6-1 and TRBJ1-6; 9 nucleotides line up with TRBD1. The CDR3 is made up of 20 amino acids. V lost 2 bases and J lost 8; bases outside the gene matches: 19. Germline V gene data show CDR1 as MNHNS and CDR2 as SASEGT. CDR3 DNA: TGTGCCAGCAGTGAACCTCCAGCTGACAGGGGGAGGCTCGTGTATTCACCCCTCCACTTT. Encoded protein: CASSEPPADRGRLVYSPLHF.

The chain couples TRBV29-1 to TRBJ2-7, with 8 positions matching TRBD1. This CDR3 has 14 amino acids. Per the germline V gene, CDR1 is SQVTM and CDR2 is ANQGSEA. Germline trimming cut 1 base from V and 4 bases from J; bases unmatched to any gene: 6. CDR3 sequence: CSVEVTDRGYEQYF. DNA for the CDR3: TGCAGCGTTGAAGTAACCGACAGGGGTTACGAGCAGTACTTC.

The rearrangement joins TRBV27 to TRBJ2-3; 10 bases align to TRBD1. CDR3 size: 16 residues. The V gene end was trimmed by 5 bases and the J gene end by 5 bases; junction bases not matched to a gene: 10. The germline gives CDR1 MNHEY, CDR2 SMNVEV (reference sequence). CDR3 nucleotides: TGTGCCAGCAGTCCCCGTGGGACAGGGGACAGAGATACGCAGTATTTT. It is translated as CASSPRGTGDRDTQYF.

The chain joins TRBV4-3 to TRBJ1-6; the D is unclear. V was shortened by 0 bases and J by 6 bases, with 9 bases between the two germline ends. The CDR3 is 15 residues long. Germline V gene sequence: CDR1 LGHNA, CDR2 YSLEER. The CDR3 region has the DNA TGCGCCAGCAGCCAAGATAGAGCCTTTAATTCACCCCTCCACTTT. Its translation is CASSQDRAFNSPLHF.

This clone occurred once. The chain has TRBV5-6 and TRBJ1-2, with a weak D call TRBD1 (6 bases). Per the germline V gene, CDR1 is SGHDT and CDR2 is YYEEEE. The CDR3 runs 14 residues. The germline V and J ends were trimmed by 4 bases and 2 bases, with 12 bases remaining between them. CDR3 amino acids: CASSVGRGNYGYTF. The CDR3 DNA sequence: TGTGCCAGCAGCGTCGGAAGGGGGAACTATGGCTACACCTTC.

The CDR3 nucleotides read TGTGCCAGCAGCTTAGCCTACAGGTTGGGGTACTATAGCAATCAGCCCCAGCATTTT. It specifies CASSLAYRLGYYSNQPQHF. The chain combines TRBV11-2 with TRBJ1-5, with D tentatively TRBD1 (5 bases). The ends were cut back, 1 base at V and 0 bases at J, with 19 bases in the middle. Germline V lookup: CDR1 SGHAT, CDR2 FQNNGV. The CDR3 consists of 19 residues.

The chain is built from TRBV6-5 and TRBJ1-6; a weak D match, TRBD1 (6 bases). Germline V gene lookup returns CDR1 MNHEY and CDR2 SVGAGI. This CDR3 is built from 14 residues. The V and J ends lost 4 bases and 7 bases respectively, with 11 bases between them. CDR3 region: CASSLTGMNSPLHF. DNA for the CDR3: TGTGCCAGCAGTTTAACAGGGATGAATTCACCCCTCCACTTT.

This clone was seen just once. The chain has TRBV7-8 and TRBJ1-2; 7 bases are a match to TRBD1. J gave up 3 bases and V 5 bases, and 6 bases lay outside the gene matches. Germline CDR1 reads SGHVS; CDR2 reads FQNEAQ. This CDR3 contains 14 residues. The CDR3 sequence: CASSLDRVDYGYTF. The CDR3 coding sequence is TGTGCCAGCAGCCTTGACAGGGTGGACTATGGCTACACCTTC.

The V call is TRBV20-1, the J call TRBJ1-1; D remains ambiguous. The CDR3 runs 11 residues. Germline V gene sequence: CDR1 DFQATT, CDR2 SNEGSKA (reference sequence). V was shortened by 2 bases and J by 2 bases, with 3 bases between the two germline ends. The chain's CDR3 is CSARPNTEAFF. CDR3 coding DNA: TGCAGTGCTAGACCAAACACTGAAGCTTTCTTT.

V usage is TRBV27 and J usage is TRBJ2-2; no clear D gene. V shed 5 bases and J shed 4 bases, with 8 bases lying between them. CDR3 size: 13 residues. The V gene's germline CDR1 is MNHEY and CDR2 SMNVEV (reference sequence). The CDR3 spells CASSPQITGELFF. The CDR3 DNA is TGTGCCAGCAGTCCACAGATCACCGGGGAGCTGTTTTTT.

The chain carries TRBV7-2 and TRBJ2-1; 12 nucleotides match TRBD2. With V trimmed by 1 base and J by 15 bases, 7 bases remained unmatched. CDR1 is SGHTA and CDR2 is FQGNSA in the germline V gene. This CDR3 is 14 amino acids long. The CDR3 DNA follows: TGTGCCAGCAGCTTAGAGCTAGCGGGGGGGCCAGGGTTCTTC. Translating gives CASSLELAGGPGFF. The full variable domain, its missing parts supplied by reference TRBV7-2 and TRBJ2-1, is GAGVSQSPSNKVTEKGKDVELRCDPISGHTALYWYRQSLGQGLEFLIYFQGNSAPDKSGLPSDRFSAERTGGSVSTLTIQRTQQEDSAVYLCASSLELAGGPGFFGPGTRLTVL.

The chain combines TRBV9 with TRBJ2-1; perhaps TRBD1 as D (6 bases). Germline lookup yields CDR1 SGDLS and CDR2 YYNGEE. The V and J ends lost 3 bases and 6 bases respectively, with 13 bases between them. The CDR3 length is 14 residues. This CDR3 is CASSARLGANEQFF. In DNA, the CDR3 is TGTGCCAGCAGCGCCAGACTGGGGGCCAATGAGCAGTTCTTC.